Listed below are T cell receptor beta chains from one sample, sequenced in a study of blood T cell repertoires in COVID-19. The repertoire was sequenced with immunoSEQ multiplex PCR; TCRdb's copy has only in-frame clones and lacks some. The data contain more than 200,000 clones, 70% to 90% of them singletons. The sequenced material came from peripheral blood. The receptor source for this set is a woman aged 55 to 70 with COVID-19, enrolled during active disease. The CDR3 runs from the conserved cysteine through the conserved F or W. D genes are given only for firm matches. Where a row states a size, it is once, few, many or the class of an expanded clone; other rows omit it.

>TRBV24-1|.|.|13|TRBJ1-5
CATSGQGNQPQHF
TGTGCCACCAGTGGGCAGGGAAATCAGCCCCAGCATTTT
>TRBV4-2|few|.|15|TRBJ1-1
CASSQGFRKNTEAFF
TGTGCCAGCAGCCAAGGTTTCCGTAAGAACACTGAAGCTTTCTTT
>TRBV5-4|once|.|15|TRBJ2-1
CASSLVDRQYNEQFF
TGTGCCAGCAGCTTGGTAGACAGACAATACAATGAGCAGTTCTTC
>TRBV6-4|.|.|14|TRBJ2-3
CASTPRPFTDTQYF
TGTGCCAGCACCCCTAGACCATTCACAGATACGCAGTATTTT
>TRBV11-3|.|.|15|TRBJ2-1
CASSFPLASDNEQFF
TGTGCCAGCAGCTTTCCCCTAGCGAGCGACAATGAGCAGTTCTTC
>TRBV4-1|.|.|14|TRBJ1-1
CASSLGGGATEAFF
TGCGCCAGCAGCCTTGGGGGGGGAGCGACTGAAGCTTTCTTT
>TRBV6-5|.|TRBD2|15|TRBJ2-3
CASSPRREFPDTQYF
TGTGCCAGCAGTCCCCGGCGGGAGTTCCCAGATACGCAGTATTTT
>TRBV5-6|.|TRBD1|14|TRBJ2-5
CASSRQGARETQYF
TGTGCCAGCAGCCGCCAGGGGGCTAGGGAGACCCAGTACTTC
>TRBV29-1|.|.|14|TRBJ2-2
CSTGSGRNTGELFF
TGCAGCACGGGGAGCGGTCGGAACACCGGGGAGCTGTTTTTT
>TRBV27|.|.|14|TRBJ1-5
CASSQAGQHQPQHF
TGTGCCAGCAGTCAGGCTGGACAGCATCAGCCCCAGCATTTT
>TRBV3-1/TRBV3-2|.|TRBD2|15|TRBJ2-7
CASSQAQTSLYEQYF
TGTGCCAGCAGCCAAGCTCAGACTAGCCTCTACGAGCAGTACTTC
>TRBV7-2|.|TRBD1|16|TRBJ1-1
CASSFGTGYRDTEAFF
TGTGCCAGCAGCTTTGGGACAGGGTATCGGGACACTGAAGCTTTCTTT
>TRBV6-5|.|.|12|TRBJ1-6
CASSNLRGPLHF
TGTGCCAGCAGTAACCTCAGGGGACCCCTCCACTTT
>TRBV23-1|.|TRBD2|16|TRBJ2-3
CASRMGLEGSTDTQYF
TGCGCCTCTCGAATGGGACTAGAGGGAAGCACAGATACGCAGTATTTT
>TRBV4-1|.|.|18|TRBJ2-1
CASSQRLPRGRSYNEQFF
TGCGCCAGCAGCCAAAGGTTACCCCGTGGGCGCTCCTACAATGAGCAGTTCTTC
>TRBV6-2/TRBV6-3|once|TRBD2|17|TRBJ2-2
CASSYSRTSGRSGELFF
TGTGCCAGCAGTTACTCCAGGACTAGCGGGAGGTCCGGGGAGCTGTTTTTT
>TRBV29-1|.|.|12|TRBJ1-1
CSVEETGRKAFF
TGCAGCGTTGAGGAAACAGGGAGAAAAGCTTTCTTT
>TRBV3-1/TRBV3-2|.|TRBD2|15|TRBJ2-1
CASRQWTSGRSEQFF
TGTGCCAGCAGACAATGGACTAGCGGGAGAAGTGAGCAGTTCTTC
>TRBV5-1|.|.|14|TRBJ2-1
CASSITAGANEQFF
TGCGCCAGCAGCATAACCGCGGGGGCCAATGAGCAGTTCTTC
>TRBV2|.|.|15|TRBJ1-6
CASSANTGLGSPLHF
TGTGCCAGCAGCGCGAATACAGGCCTGGGTTCACCCCTCCACTTT
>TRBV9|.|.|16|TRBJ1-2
CASSVAGAGIGYGYTF
TGTGCCAGCAGCGTAGCTGGAGCAGGGATTGGCTATGGCTACACCTTC
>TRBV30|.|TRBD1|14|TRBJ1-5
CAYATGINNQPQHF
TGTGCCTACGCGACAGGGATTAACAATCAGCCCCAGCATTTT
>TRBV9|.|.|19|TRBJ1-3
CASSAGAGGAVSSGNTIYF
TGTGCCAGCAGCGCGGGAGCCGGGGGAGCGGTGAGCTCTGGAAACACCATATATTTT
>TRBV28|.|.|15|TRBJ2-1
CASSPLGGLYNEQFF
TGTGCCAGCAGCCCCCTAGGGGGTCTCTACAATGAGCAGTTCTTC
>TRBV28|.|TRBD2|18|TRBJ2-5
CASSPAWSAGGLQETQYF
TGTGCCAGCAGCCCCGCCTGGTCCGCGGGAGGGCTACAAGAGACCCAGTACTTC
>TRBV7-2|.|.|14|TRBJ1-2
CASSFGQGGYGYTF
TGTGCCAGCAGCTTTGGGCAGGGTGGGTATGGCTACACCTTC
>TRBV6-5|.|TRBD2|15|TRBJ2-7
CASTSGRAQGYEQYF
TGTGCCAGTACTAGCGGGAGAGCCCAGGGCTACGAGCAGTACTTC
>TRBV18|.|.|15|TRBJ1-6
CASSPLRGGESPLHF
TGTGCCAGCTCACCACTGAGGGGAGGAGAATCACCCCTCCACTTT
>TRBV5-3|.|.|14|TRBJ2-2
CARSLESPAGELFF
TGTGCCAGAAGCTTGGAAAGCCCGGCCGGGGAGCTGTTTTTT
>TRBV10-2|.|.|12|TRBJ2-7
CASKRELNEQYF
TGCGCCAGCAAACGGGAGCTGAACGAGCAGTACTTC
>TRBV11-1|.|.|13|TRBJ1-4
CASSLSGTEKLFF
TGTGCCAGCAGCTTATCAGGGACTGAAAAGCTGTTTTTT
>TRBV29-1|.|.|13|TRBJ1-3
CSAESSSGNTIYF
TGCAGCGCAGAATCGAGCTCTGGAAACACCATATATTTT
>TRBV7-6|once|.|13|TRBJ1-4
CASSRGDGEKLFF
TGTGCCAGCAGCCGGGGAGACGGTGAAAAACTGTTTTTT